This is a list of T cell receptor beta chains from one sample in a study of T cell repertoires in cytomegalovirus infection. TCRdb passed the reads through MiXCR, listing each CDR3 protein once. The table shows a few hundred thousand distinct CDR3 sequences, with roughly a sixth occurring only once. Sequencing used PBMCs. The receptors originated from a human donor in good health (CMV status not recorded). Some clones in this sample may be carry-over from other donors' samples. Each CDR3 is given with its conserved first and last residue. D genes are given only for firm matches. Size tells how often a clone was seen (once, few, many) or the class of an expanded clone, and some rows leave it out.

V	size	D	J	CDR3	DNA
TRBV5-1	NA	NA	TRBJ1-3	CASGGDDGNTIYF	TGCGCCAGCGGGGGGGACGATGGAAACACCATATATTTT
TRBV6-1	many	NA	TRBJ1-4	CASSEGGTNEKLFF	TGTGCCAGCAGTGAGGGGGGAACTAATGAAAAACTGTTTTTT
TRBV27	NA	NA	TRBJ2-2	CARKEGGELFF	TGTGCCAGAAAGGAGGGCGGGGAGCTGTTTTTT
TRBV28	NA	TRBD1	TRBJ1-6	CASRGTGGYSPLHF	TGTGCCAGCAGAGGTACAGGGGGCTACTCACCCCTCCACTTT
TRBV7-3	NA	TRBD1	TRBJ2-1	CASSPGQGARNEQFF	TGTGCCAGCAGCCCGGGACAGGGGGCGAGGAATGAGCAGTTCTTC
TRBV10-3	NA	TRBD1	TRBJ2-7	CATIRGTVSSYEQYF	TGTGCCACGATTAGAGGGACAGTGAGCTCCTACGAGCAGTACTTC
TRBV4-2	few	NA	TRBJ2-6	CASSPTGQGTPGANVLTF	TGTGCCAGCAGCCCTACCGGTCAGGGGACCCCTGGGGCCAACGTCCTGACTTTC
TRBV12-3/TRBV12-4	few	TRBD1	TRBJ1-2	CASRDRGRYGYTF	TGTGCCAGCAGGGACAGGGGGCGCTATGGCTACACCTTC
TRBV29-1	few	NA	TRBJ1-1	CSVEVREGPLF	TGCAGCGTTGAAGTGAGAGAGGGGCCGCTCTTT
TRBV7-4	NA	TRBD2	TRBJ2-1	CASLAGGTSRSNYNEQFF	TGTGCCAGCCTAGCGGGGGGGACCTCAAGATCGAATTACAATGAGCAGTTCTTC
TRBV5-6	many	TRBD1	TRBJ1-2	CASSLSTGGDYGYTF	TGTGCCAGCAGCTTGTCGACAGGGGGTGACTATGGCTACACCTTC
TRBV7-2	many	TRBD2	TRBJ2-5	CASSPRRPSGGRETQYF	TGTGCCAGCAGTCCTCGACGACCTAGCGGGGGGAGGGAGACCCAGTACTTC
TRBV28	many	NA	TRBJ2-3	CASTIQGSADTQYF	TGTGCCAGCACCATTCAGGGTAGCGCAGATACGCAGTATTTT
TRBV2	NA	NA	TRBJ2-2	CASSELGGGNTGELFF	TGTGCCAGCAGTGAGCTTGGTGGGGGGAACACCGGGGAGCTGTTTTTT
TRBV12-3/TRBV12-4	NA	NA	TRBJ1-4	CASRAGATNEKLFF	TGTGCCAGCAGGGCAGGGGCAACTAATGAAAAACTGTTTTTT
TRBV4-1	many	TRBD1	TRBJ1-4	CASSHGQGLNEKLFF	TGCGCCAGCAGCCACGGACAGGGACTTAATGAAAAACTGTTTTTT
TRBV20-1	many	TRBD1	TRBJ1-5	CSAKYRDMRTGGDSNQPQHF	TGCAGTGCTAAGTATCGGGACATGCGGACAGGGGGTGATAGCAATCAGCCCCAGCATTTT
TRBV2	NA	TRBD1	TRBJ2-7	CASGRTGFSYEQYF	TGTGCCAGCGGCAGGACAGGATTCTCCTACGAGCAGTACTTC
TRBV12-3/TRBV12-4	many	TRBD1	TRBJ1-1	CASSSSGTGNTEAFF	TGTGCCAGCAGTTCCTCGGGGACAGGGAACACTGAAGCTTTCTTT
TRBV7-9	NA	TRBD2	TRBJ2-1	CASSSLEAGGRNEQFF	TGTGCCAGCAGCTCCCTAGAGGCGGGGGGGCGCAATGAGCAGTTCTTC
TRBV6-5	many	TRBD1	TRBJ1-2	CASSYSGDSWIYGYTF	TGTGCCAGCAGTTACTCGGGGGACAGCTGGATCTATGGCTACACCTTC
TRBV5-5	NA	NA	TRBJ2-3	CASSLTGTSSTDTQYF	TGTGCCAGCAGCTTGACCGGGACGAGTAGCACAGATACGCAGTATTTT
TRBV29-1	few	NA	TRBJ1-1	CSAEAGPRVAFF	TGCAGCGCCGAGGCAGGCCCACGGGTAGCTTTCTTT
TRBV11-2	many	NA	TRBJ2-2	CASSIGAVGTGELFF	TGTGCCAGCAGTATTGGGGCGGTGGGCACCGGGGAGCTGTTTTTT
TRBV12-3/TRBV12-4	many	TRBD1	TRBJ2-2	CASNTTPGTGGTGELFF	TGTGCCAGCAACACCACGCCCGGGACAGGGGGAACCGGGGAGCTGTTTTTT
TRBV11-2	NA	TRBD2	TRBJ2-1	CASSLRSGGMGEQFF	TGTGCCAGCAGCCTACGTAGCGGGGGGATGGGGGAGCAGTTCTTC
TRBV27	few	NA	TRBJ2-7	CASSFPGVAVYEQYF	TGTGCCAGCAGTTTCCCAGGGGTAGCAGTGTACGAGCAGTACTTC
TRBV12-3/TRBV12-4	NA	NA	TRBJ1-1	CASSWALSNTEAFF	TGTGCCAGCAGTTGGGCACTTTCTAACACTGAAGCTTTCTTT
TRBV29-1	NA	NA	TRBJ1-2	CSAAPAGGMSYGYTF	TGCAGCGCCGCCCCCGCGGGGGGGATGAGCTATGGCTACACCTTC
TRBV5-1	few	NA	TRBJ2-2	CASSLEALTNTGELFF	TGCGCCAGCAGCTTGGAAGCACTTACGAACACCGGGGAGCTGTTTTTT
TRBV2	few	NA	TRBJ1-1	CASGATFLKPEAFF	TGTGCCAGCGGCGCGACATTTCTTAAGCCTGAAGCTTTCTTT
TRBV7-8	many	NA	TRBJ1-1	CASSAYRPRGTEAFF	TGTGCCAGCAGCGCCTACAGGCCTCGAGGGACTGAAGCTTTCTTT